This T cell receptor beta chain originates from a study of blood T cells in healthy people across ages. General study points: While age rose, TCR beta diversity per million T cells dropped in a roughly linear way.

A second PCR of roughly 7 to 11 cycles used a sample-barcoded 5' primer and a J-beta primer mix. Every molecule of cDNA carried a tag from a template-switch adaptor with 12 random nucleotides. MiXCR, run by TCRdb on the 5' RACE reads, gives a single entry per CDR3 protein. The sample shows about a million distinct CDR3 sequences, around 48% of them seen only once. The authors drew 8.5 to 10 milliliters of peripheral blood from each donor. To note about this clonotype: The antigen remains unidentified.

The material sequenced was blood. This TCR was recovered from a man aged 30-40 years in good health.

CDR3 sequence (DNA): TGTGCCAGCAGCCGTGGACAGGGGATCAACTATGGCTACACCTTC. It encodes CASSRGQGINYGYTF. The V and J genes are TRBV3-1 and TRBJ1-2; 9 bases agree with TRBD1. Germline V gene sequence: CDR1 LGHDT, CDR2 YNNKEL (reference sequence). The CDR3 sequence is 15 residues long. Germline trimming cut 4 bases from V and 2 bases from J; bases unmatched to any gene: 5.